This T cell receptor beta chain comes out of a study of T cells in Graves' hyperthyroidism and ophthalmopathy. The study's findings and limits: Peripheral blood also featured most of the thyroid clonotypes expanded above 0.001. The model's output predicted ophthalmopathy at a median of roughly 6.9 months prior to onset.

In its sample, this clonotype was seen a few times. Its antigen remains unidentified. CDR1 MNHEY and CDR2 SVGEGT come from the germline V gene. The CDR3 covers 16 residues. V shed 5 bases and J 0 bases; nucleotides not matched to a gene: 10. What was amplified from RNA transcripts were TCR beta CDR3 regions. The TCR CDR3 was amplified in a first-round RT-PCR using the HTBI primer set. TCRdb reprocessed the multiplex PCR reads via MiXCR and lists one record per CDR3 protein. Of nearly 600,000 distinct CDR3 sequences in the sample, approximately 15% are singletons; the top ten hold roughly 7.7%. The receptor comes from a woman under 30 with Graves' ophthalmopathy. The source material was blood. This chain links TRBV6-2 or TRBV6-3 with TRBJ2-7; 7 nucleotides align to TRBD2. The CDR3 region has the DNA TGTGCCAGCAGTGTCCCCCCAGCGGGGAGCTCCTACGAGCAGTACTTC. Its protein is CASSVPPAGSSYEQYF.